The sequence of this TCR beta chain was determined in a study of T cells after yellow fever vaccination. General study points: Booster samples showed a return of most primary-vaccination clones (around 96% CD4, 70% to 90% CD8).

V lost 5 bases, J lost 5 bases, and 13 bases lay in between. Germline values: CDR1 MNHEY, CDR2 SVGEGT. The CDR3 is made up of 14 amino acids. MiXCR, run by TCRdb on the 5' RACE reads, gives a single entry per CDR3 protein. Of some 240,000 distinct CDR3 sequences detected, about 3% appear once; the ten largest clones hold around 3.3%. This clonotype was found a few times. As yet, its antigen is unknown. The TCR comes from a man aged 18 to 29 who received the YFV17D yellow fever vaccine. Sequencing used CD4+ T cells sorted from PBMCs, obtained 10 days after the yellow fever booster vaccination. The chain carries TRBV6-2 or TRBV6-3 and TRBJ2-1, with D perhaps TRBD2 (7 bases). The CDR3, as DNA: TGTGCCAGCAGTCCCTTGGGGGGGCACAATGAGCAGTTCTTC. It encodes CASSPLGGHNEQFF.